This T cell receptor beta chain was profiled in a study of early stage breast cancer tumors. The CDR3 loop spans 15 amino acids. The ends lost 4 bases at V and 5 bases at J; junction bases unmatched: 10. Germline loops: CDR1 SGDLS, CDR2 YYNGEE. Blood replicates held 0.5 ug DNA, tumor or normal breast approximately 1.5 ug, two each. Only in-frame clones appear in the TCRdb table, and some are missing; sequencing was by immunoSEQ multiplex PCR. The table lists more than 65,000 clones, approximately 80% of them singletons, with about 4.8% in the top ten. Sequencing was done on a sample of blood. This chain joins TRBV9 and TRBJ2-3, with 7 positions matching TRBD2. This receptor was obtained from a person in their 40s with breast cancer. CDR3 loop: CASSPGTTSGDTQYF. Written as DNA, the CDR3 is TGTGCCAGCAGCCCTGGGACTACCTCGGGAGATACGCAGTATTTT.